The 9 T cell receptor beta chains in this list originate from one sample, sequenced in a study of shared clonotypes between healthy human individuals. The table came from immunoSEQ multiplex PCR; TCRdb's copy has only in-frame clones and leaves some out. The sample holds more than 400,000 clones, around 73% seen once. The sequencing sample was made of PBMCs. The receptor set was obtained from a woman aged 35 to 49 in good health. Some clones in this sample may be carry-over from other donors' samples.

The chain uses TRBV11-2 and TRBJ1-1; TRBD1 aligns across 7 bases. Looked up from germline, CDR1 is SGHAT and CDR2 is FQNNGV. V was clipped by 4 bases and J by 3 bases; unmatched bases: 2. This CDR3 is built from 13 residues. CDR3 amino acids: CASSYDRDTEAFF. As DNA, the CDR3 is TGTGCCAGCAGCTATGACAGGGACACTGAAGCTTTCTTT.

A few counts support this clone. A much more abundant neighbour one base away suggests this may be a read error. Because it lacks the conserved phenylalanine or tryptophan at the end, this CDR3 is likely a read error. The gene calls are TRBV6-5 and TRBJ1-2; perhaps TRBD1 as D (5 bases). Trimming shortened V by 4 bases and J by 5 bases, and 14 bases separated the two germline ends. The CDR3 is 14 amino acids. Germline V lookup: CDR1 MNHEY, CDR2 SVGAGI. The CDR3 DNA is TGTGCCAGCAGTTCCCCAGGGCAGTGGTATGGCTACACCCTC. It yields the protein CASSSPGQWYGYTL.

This clone was recorded only once. This chain joins TRBV6-5 and TRBJ1-3; D gene uncertain. V dropped 6 bases and J dropped 0 bases, with 9 bases sitting between them. CDR3 length: 14 amino acids. Germline CDR1 MNHEY, CDR2 SVGAGI. In DNA form, the CDR3 reads TGTGCCAGCAGACAAGACGGCTCTGGAAACACCATATATTTT. Amino acid sequence: CASRQDGSGNTIYF.

Comments on this clone: A much bigger clone sits one base away, suggesting this may be a read error. The genes are TRBV29-1 and TRBJ2-1; the D is unclear. CDR1 is SQVTM, CDR2 ANQGSEA, per germline. The CDR3 sequence is 11 residues long. DNA of the CDR3: TGCAGCGCTGAACAGATGAATGAGCAGTTCTTC. It is translated as CSAEQMNEQFF.

V is TRBV11-3 and J is TRBJ2-1; 10 bases line up with TRBD2. The CDR3 has 14 amino acids. Germline loops: CDR1 SGHNT, CDR2 YENEEA. V shed 1 base, J shed 9 bases, and the junction held 3 bases outside the gene matches. CDR3 region: CASSLVAGGIEQFF. The CDR3 DNA follows: TGTGCCAGCAGCTTAGTAGCGGGAGGAATTGAGCAGTTCTTC.

V gene TRBV19 combines with J gene TRBJ1-4; TRBD1 agrees at 10 bases. CDR1 LNHDA and CDR2 SQIVND come from the germline V gene (reference sequence). CDR3 length: 17 amino acids. Trimming cost V 10 bases and J 0 bases; bases outside gene matches: 11. The DNA for the CDR3 is TGTGCCACCAGGACAGGGGGAGCTTATGCAACTAATGAAAAACTGTTTTTT. As protein: CATRTGGAYATNEKLFF.

The rearrangement links TRBV7-8 to TRBJ2-4; 7 bases are shared with TRBD2. The germline V gene encodes CDR1 SGHVS and CDR2 FQNEAQ. This CDR3 contains 17 residues. V trimming: 0 bases; J trimming: 5 bases; junction bases outside the gene matches: 10. CDR3 sequence reads: CASSLAGGPIVQNIQYF. DNA of the CDR3: TGTGCCAGCAGCTTAGCGGGAGGGCCTATTGTGCAAAACATTCAGTACTTC.

Written as DNA, the CDR3 is TGTGCCAGCAGCCCTGGGGCCGACTGGTCCTCAGAGCAGTACTTC. This codes for CASSPGADWSSEQYF. This chain joins TRBV27 and TRBJ2-7; D may be TRBD1 (5 bases). V was clipped by 6 bases and J by 7 bases, with 22 bases between them. The CDR3 sequence is 15 residues long. In germline, CDR1 is MNHEY, CDR2 SMNVEV (reference sequence).

The gene calls are TRBV5-1 and TRBJ2-7; 9 bases match TRBD2. The length of the CDR3 is 14 residues. Germline trimming cut 4 bases from V and 2 bases from J; bases unmatched to any gene: 4. The V gene's germline CDR1 is SGHRS and CDR2 YFSETQ. CDR3 in DNA: TGCGCCAGCAGCCCCCCTAGCGGGACCTACGAGCAGTACTTC. As protein: CASSPPSGTYEQYF.